This TCR beta chain stems from a study of CXCR3-negative and CXCR3-positive naive CD8 T cells. Findings and limits, study-wide: Similar TRBV-TRBJ usage characterized naive CXCR3-negative and CXCR3-positive cells; memory cells differed. When CXCR3-positive naive cells were set against CXCR3-negative naive cells, the former had more hydrophobic TRB CDR3s.

Through 5' RACE with UMI labels, the TRB cDNA libraries were prepared. Using the 5' RACE reads, TCRdb records one entry per CDR3 protein without DNA. The sample totals about 8,000 distinct CDR3 sequences; its top ten clones hold approximately 1.6%. With respect to this clonotype: Its antigen is not known.

The CDR3 consists of 12 residues. CDR1 and CDR2 from the germline V gene are DFQATT and SNEGSKA (reference sequence). This TCR derives from a human donor in good health. Some clones in this sample may be carry-over from other donors' samples. The sequencing sample was made of naive CXCR3- CD8+ T cells from blood. Subset specified: CD45RO-CCR7+CD27+CD95- naive CD8+ T cells lacking CXCR3 (TNR3-). The gene calls are TRBV20-1 and TRBJ2-7; TCRdb outputs TRBD2, but without DNA this stays unchecked. This CDR3 is CSAHGGTYEQYF.